This T cell receptor beta chain originates from a study of T cell responses to AZD1222 COVID-19 vaccine. Study-wide points: In a largely white British group with more females than males, clonal diversity was possibly underestimated. Nearly half of spike-specific TCRs reportedly target variant regions that are unmutated in the B.1.351 and B.1.1.7 variants. Repertoires in all cases were sampled only once the peak T cell response had passed.

Germline V CDR1 and CDR2: LGHNA, YNFKEQ. The CDR3 sequence is 16 residues long. The V end was cut by 0 bases, the J end by 6 bases, with 14 bases between. Notes on this clone: Its antigen is not identified.

Generated by immunoSEQ multiplex PCR, the TCRdb table keeps only in-frame clones and is missing some. The sample shows some 120,000 clones, about 89% of them seen only once. The gene calls are TRBV4-2 and TRBJ2-2; either TRBD1 or TRBD2 may supply D (7 bases each). Sequenced material: peripheral blood, taken on day 0 of AZD1222 vaccination. This clonotype originated in an adult in good health. CDR3 sequence: CASSQEGGGTAGELFF. CDR3 in DNA: TGTGCCAGCAGCCAAGAGGGAGGGGGCACGGCCGGGGAGCTGTTTTTT.